The 19 T cell receptor beta chains below were found in one sample sequenced in a study of control samples from healthy donors and cancer patients. Measured with immunoSEQ multiplex PCR; TCRdb has only the in-frame clones, and not every one. The table shows some 120,000 clones, with 88% occurring only once. The source material was blood. Receptor source: a woman between 65 and 79 years old in good health.

This sequence joins TRBV6-6 and TRBJ1-5, with unresolved D. In germline, CDR1 is MNHNY, CDR2 SVGAGI (reference sequence). V lost 10 bases, J lost 4 bases, and 14 bases lay in between. This CDR3 is 13 amino acids long. The CDR3 DNA reads as TGTGCCACCAACCCCATGCAGAATCAGCCCCAGCATTTT. Translated: CATNPMQNQPQHF.

This clone has only one observation. The gene calls are TRBV19 and TRBJ1-1, with D possibly TRBD1 on 6 matching bases. The germline CDR1 and CDR2 sequences are LNHDA and SQIVND (reference sequence). There are 13 residues in the CDR3. V was pared by 1 base and J by 8 bases, with 11 bases between. The CDR3 bases are TGTGCCAGTAGTATAGGGGGGCAGGGAGAAGCTTTCTTT. Translating it yields CASSIGGQGEAFF.

This chain connects TRBV3-1 (or the pseudogene TRBV3-2) to TRBJ2-6; the match to TRBD2 covers 7 bases. This CDR3 has 19 amino acids. The V segment lost 3 bases and the J segment 1 base; nucleotides outside the gene matches: 12. From germline, CDR1 is LGHDT and CDR2 YNNKEL (reference sequence). In nucleotides, the CDR3 is TGTGCCAGCAGCCAGGGCCGGGGAGGGGCAGGGTCTGGGGCCAACGTCCTGACTTTC. This codes for CASSQGRGGAGSGANVLTF.

The V gene is TRBV5-1, the J gene TRBJ2-1; 9 bases match TRBD1. The CDR3 is made up of 16 amino acids. Looked up from germline, CDR1 is SGHRS and CDR2 is YFSETQ. V lost 2 bases and J lost 6; bases outside the gene matches: 9. CDR3 sequence reads: CASSFLTGGVSNEQFF. CDR3 coding DNA: TGCGCCAGCAGCTTTCTGACAGGGGGTGTAAGCAATGAGCAGTTCTTC. The complete variable domain, with remaining parts taken from reference TRBV5-1 and TRBJ2-1, reads KAGVTQTPRYLIKTRGQQVTLSCSPISGHRSVSWYQQTPGQGLQFLFEYFSETQRNKGNFPGRFSGRQFSNSRSEMNVSTLELGDSALYLCASSFLTGGVSNEQFFGPGTRLTVL.

The gene calls are TRBV5-1 and TRBJ2-2; D gene uncertain. CDR3 length: 16 amino acids. Trimming removed 2 bases at V and 5 bases at J, with 16 bases between. Germline CDR1 is SGHRS and CDR2 is YFSETQ. CDR3: CASSFQDPRQTGELFF. The CDR3 DNA is TGCGCCAGCAGCTTTCAGGACCCCCGGCAAACCGGGGAGCTGTTTTTT.

With regard to this clone: At one end, the junction sequence differs from germline, possibly due to a read error. This chain joins TRBV11-2 and TRBJ1-2; TRBD1 is a possible D gene (5 bases). CDR1 SGHAT and CDR2 FQNNGV come from the germline V gene. CDR3 size: 13 residues. The CDR3 DNA sequence: TGTGCCAGCAGCTTAGACCCCCACACTCTGGGGGTCTTC. Translation gives CASSLDPHTLGVF.

The chain carries TRBV7-2 and TRBJ2-6; no definite D call. Looked up from germline, CDR1 is SGHTA and CDR2 is FQGNSA. The CDR3 is made up of 17 amino acids. Trimming pared 1 base from V and 0 bases from J, leaving 10 bases between. DNA for the CDR3: TGTGCCAGCAGCTTAGTATACCTATCCTCTGGGGCCAACGTCCTGACTTTC. Translating gives CASSLVYLSSGANVLTF.

The genes are TRBV9 and TRBJ1-2, with TRBD1 as a possible D gene (5 bases). Trimming took off 4 bases at V and 8 bases at J, with 12 bases between the two ends. CDR1 is SGDLS and CDR2 is YYNGEE in the germline V gene. This CDR3 is 12 amino acids long. CDR3 coding DNA: TGTGCCAGCAGCCCATCTGGGGGGGGCTACACCTTC. Amino acids: CASSPSGGGYTF. Complete variable domain (other parts from reference TRBV9 and TRBJ1-2): DSGVTQTPKHLITATGQRVTLRCSPRSGDLSVYWYQQSLDQGLQFLIQYYNGEERAKGNILERFSAQQFPDLHSELNLSSLELGDSALYFCASSPSGGGYTFGSGTRLTVV.

The chain employs TRBV4-1 and TRBJ2-7; possible D gene TRBD1, 6 bases. CDR3 size: 16 residues. CDR1 and CDR2 (germline): MGHRA, YSYEKL. With 3 bases removed from V and 3 bases from J, the gap between germline ends came to 18 bases. CDR3 in DNA: TGCGCCAGCAGCCACCTGATCCGGGACACAAACTACGAGCAGTACTTC. Amino acids: CASSHLIRDTNYEQYF.

Only one count was recorded for this clone. The chain couples TRBV4-3 to TRBJ1-5; D is uncertain. Germline loops: CDR1 LGHNA, CDR2 YSLEER. V was pared by 1 base and J by 6 bases, with 7 bases between. This CDR3 has 13 residues. The DNA for the CDR3 is TGCGCCAGCAGCCAAGGTTTCGGTCAGCCCCAGCATTTT. It encodes CASSQGFGQPQHF.

This clone was seen a few times. The V call is TRBV15, the J call TRBJ1-6, with 8 nucleotides matching TRBD1. CDR3 length: 16 residues. The V segment lost 3 bases and the J segment 3 bases; nucleotides outside the gene matches: 4. CDR1 and CDR2 from the germline V gene are LNHNV and YYDKDF (reference sequence). CDR3 loop: CATSSGQGLYNSPLHF. For the CDR3, the DNA is TGTGCCACCAGCAGCGGACAGGGCCTCTATAATTCACCCCTCCACTTT. The entire variable domain, with the rest obtained from reference TRBV15 and TRBJ1-6, is as follows: DAMVIQNPRYQVTQFGKPVTLSCSQTLNHNVMYWYQQKSSQAPKLLFHYYDKDFNNEADTPDNFQSRRPNTSFCFLDIRSPGLGDTAMYLCATSSGQGLYNSPLHFGNGTRLTVT.

The chain has TRBV5-1 and TRBJ1-2, with D unresolved. Germline V gives CDR1 SGHRS, CDR2 YFSETQ. V was shortened by 3 bases and J by 4 bases, with 10 bases between the two germline ends. The CDR3 covers 13 residues. CDR3 in amino acids: CASSWTDGYGYTF. DNA of the CDR3: TGCGCCAGCAGCTGGACGGACGGCTATGGCTACACCTTC.

This sequence joins TRBV6-6 and TRBJ2-3; D might be TRBD1 or TRBD2, each matching 6 bases. Per germline, CDR1 MNHNY and CDR2 SVGAGI (reference sequence). The V end lost 8 bases, the J end lost 2 bases, and 20 bases lay between the germline ends. This CDR3 has 16 amino acids. The CDR3 sequence: CASPSGSGAPTDTQYF. In DNA, the CDR3 is TGTGCCAGCCCCTCGGGCTCGGGGGCACCCACAGATACGCAGTATTTT.

The V and J genes are TRBV9 and TRBJ1-4, with D perhaps TRBD1 (6 bases). Looked up from germline, CDR1 is SGDLS and CDR2 is YYNGEE. The CDR3 is 15 amino acids. Trimming took 5 bases from V and 8 from J, leaving 19 bases between them. CDR3 amino acids: CASRGAGAEGEKLFF. DNA of the CDR3: TGTGCCAGCAGGGGGGCCGGGGCCGAGGGCGAAAAACTGTTTTTT.

The chain employs TRBV10-3 and TRBJ1-3; TRBD1 matches at 10 bases. Germline assignment: CDR1 ENHRY and CDR2 SYGVKD. J gave up 4 bases and V 4 bases, and 4 bases lay outside the gene matches. This CDR3 region has 15 residues. CDR3 loop: CAISGGTGAGNTIYF. The CDR3 DNA reads TGTGCCATCAGTGGCGGGACAGGGGCGGGAAACACCATATATTTT.

This chain joins TRBV6-6 and TRBJ1-1; D gene ambiguous. V was shortened by 0 bases and J by 8 bases, with 13 bases between the two germline ends. Germline lookup yields CDR1 MNHNY and CDR2 SVGAGI (reference sequence). There are 14 residues in the CDR3. This CDR3 reads CASSYSIVAREAFF. CDR3 in DNA: TGTGCCAGCAGTTACTCGATCGTGGCAAGGGAAGCTTTCTTT.

The chain carries TRBV9 and TRBJ2-3; a weak D match, TRBD1 (5 bases). CDR1 and CDR2 (germline): SGDLS, YYNGEE. Between the trimmed V and J ends, which lost 4 bases and 3 bases, there was a span of 9 bases. The CDR3 length is 13 residues. The DNA for the CDR3 is TGTGCCAGCAGCAAGCGACAGACAGATACGCAGTATTTT. Its protein is CASSKRQTDTQYF.

This rearrangement joins TRBV6-5 to TRBJ2-3; D remains unclear. Germline V gene lookup returns CDR1 MNHEY and CDR2 SVGAGI. Trimming cost V 2 bases and J 0 bases, with 6 bases left between them. The CDR3 is 14 amino acids. The CDR3 loop reads CASSYRFSTDTQYF. CDR3 in DNA: TGTGCCAGCAGTTACCGGTTTAGCACAGATACGCAGTATTTT.

The rearrangement uses TRBV29-1 and TRBJ1-3; D gene ambiguous. The germline V gene has CDR1 SQVTM and CDR2 ANQGSEA. Trimming cost V 2 bases and J 4 bases, with 6 bases left between them. CDR3 length equals 12 residues. The CDR3 is CSVELTGNTIYF. The CDR3 region has the DNA TGCAGCGTTGAATTGACGGGAAACACCATATATTTT.